Listed here are 24 T cell receptor beta chains from one sample, sequenced in a study of neurological immune-mediated disorders (dated by TCRdb to about 2019). The library came from 5' RACE. For sequencing, an Illumina HiSeq 2500 was employed. In-frame beta chains were kept once TCRdb had trimmed the public reads at Q25 with fastp and called clones with MiXCR. Entries that share a CDR3 protein sequence are merged under the most common genes and DNA. This sample is represented by about 22,000 distinct CDR3 sequences; 10% of them were singletons. The ten largest clones represent about 20% of the sample. The sample consisted of PBMCs. The receptor source for this set is a woman aged 60-75 years with HTLV-1-associated myelopathy (HAM/TSP).

This clonotype was seen repeatedly, ten times or more. The gene calls are TRBV30 and TRBJ2-2; tentative D call: TRBD1 (5 bases). V was cut by 3 bases and J by 8 bases, with 16 bases left in between. Germline V gives CDR1 GTSNPN, CDR2 SVGIG (reference sequence). The CDR3 is made up of 14 amino acids. The CDR3 is CAWRKQGGDGELFF. The DNA for the CDR3 is TGTGCCTGGAGGAAGCAGGGTGGAGATGGGGAGCTGTTTTTT.

This clonotype appeared many times. The chain links TRBV12-5 to TRBJ1-5; 8 bases are shared with TRBD1. Germline lookup yields CDR1 LGHNT and CDR2 FRNRAP. V trimming: 4 bases; J trimming: 6 bases; junction bases outside the gene matches: 17. The CDR3 is made up of 18 amino acids. This CDR3 reads CASGSIGQGYGVSQPQHF. CDR3 in DNA: TGTGCTAGTGGTTCCATTGGACAGGGATACGGGGTTAGTCAGCCCCAGCATTTT. The full variable domain, rest sourced from reference TRBV12-5 and TRBJ1-5, is DARVTQTPRHKVTEMGQEVTMRCQPILGHNTVFWYRQTMMQGLELLAYFRNRAPLDDSGMPKDRFSAEMPDATLATLKIQPSEPRDSAVYFCASGSIGQGYGVSQPQHFGDGTRLSIL.

This clonotype ranks as medium-sized. V and J are TRBV5-1 and TRBJ2-1, with unresolved D. Germline V gene data show CDR1 as SGHRS and CDR2 as YFSETQ. This CDR3 spans 14 amino acids. The germline V and J ends were trimmed by 0 bases and 2 bases, with 6 bases remaining between them. CDR3 nucleotides: TGCGCCAGCAGCTTGGGGCAGGCCTACAATGAGCAGTTCTTC. It encodes CASSLGQAYNEQFF.

By sample share, this clonotype is medium-sized. This chain connects TRBV20-1 to TRBJ2-7; D not resolved. V lost 7 bases, J lost 0 bases, and 13 bases lay in between. From germline, CDR1 is DFQATT and CDR2 SNEGSKA (reference sequence). The CDR3 totals 13 residues. The DNA of the CDR3 is TGCAGTGTGTTGGAGTCCCCCTCCTACGAGCAGTACTTC. Translating gives CSVLESPSYEQYF.

Ten or more counts support this clonotype. V and J are TRBV6-5 and TRBJ1-5; 10 nucleotides align to TRBD1. From germline, CDR1 is MNHEY and CDR2 SVGAGI. V shed 7 bases and J 6 bases; nucleotides not matched to a gene: 12. The CDR3 totals 16 residues. In DNA, the CDR3 is TGTGCCAGCACCGCCTCCGGACAGGGGGTCGTTCAGCCCCAGCATTTT. It codes for CASTASGQGVVQPQHF.

This clonotype was detected many times. The CDR3 bases are TGTGCCAGCAGCGGCGGGTGGAGGAACACTGAAGCTTTCTTT. Its protein is CASSGGWRNTEAFF. The gene calls are TRBV11-2 and TRBJ1-1; D uncertain. Germline loops: CDR1 SGHAT, CDR2 FQNNGV. This CDR3 is built from 14 residues. Trimming took 5 bases from V and 1 from J, leaving 11 bases between them.

This clonotype occurred many times. The gene calls are TRBV5-1 and TRBJ2-2; the D is unclear. The CDR3 consists of 13 residues. Germline CDR1 is SGHRS and CDR2 is YFSETQ. Deletions cut 3 bases from V and 5 bases from J, with 8 bases between. CDR3 nucleotides: TGCGCCAGCAGCTCGCTGGGAACCGGGGAGCTGTTTTTT. It yields the protein CASSSLGTGELFF.

This clonotype was detected many times. The chain joins TRBV6-6 to TRBJ1-1; 9 bases agree with TRBD1. V lost 7 bases, J lost 11 bases, and 11 bases stayed unmatched. The CDR3 sequence is 13 residues long. Germline V CDR1 and CDR2: MNHNY, SVGAGI (reference sequence). The CDR3 DNA is TGTGCCAGCAACCCTACACAGGGGGCCCCGGCTTTCTTT. This gives the protein CASNPTQGAPAFF.

This clonotype was counted ten times or more. The CDR3 here is CSARGGQPEDTQYF. CDR3 DNA sequence: TGCAGTGCTAGAGGAGGACAGCCTGAGGATACGCAGTATTTT. The chain combines TRBV20-1 with TRBJ2-3; possibly TRBD1 for D (6 bases). The length of the CDR3 is 14 residues. The germline V and J ends were trimmed by 1 base and 6 bases, with 14 bases remaining between them. Germline CDR1 is DFQATT and CDR2 is SNEGSKA (reference sequence).

CDR3: CASSHGQGKVHEQFF. The CDR3 coding sequence is TGCGCCAGCAGCCACGGACAGGGTAAGGTCCATGAGCAGTTCTTC. V is TRBV5-1 and J is TRBJ2-1, with 8 bases that match TRBD1. CDR1 and CDR2 (germline): SGHRS, YFSETQ. With V trimmed by 4 bases and J by 8 bases, 11 bases remained unmatched. The CDR3 has 15 residues.

The table lists this clonotype with many counts. This chain joins TRBV5-6 and TRBJ1-1; D not certain. Germline values: CDR1 SGHDT, CDR2 YYEEEE. Trimming cost V 4 bases and J 2 bases, with 9 bases left between them. The CDR3 runs to 13 residues. In DNA, the CDR3 is TGTGCCAGCAGCGCCGACATAAACACTGAAGCTTTCTTT. Its protein product is CASSADINTEAFF.

In this sample, this clonotype turned up a few times. V and J are TRBV5-1 and TRBJ1-2, with D possibly TRBD1 on 5 matching bases. This CDR3 comprises 18 residues. V was clipped by 0 bases and J by 2 bases, with 20 bases between them. The V gene's germline CDR1 is SGHRS and CDR2 YFSETQ. CDR3 in amino acids: CASSLGSGGPGGNYGYTF. CDR3 nucleotides: TGCGCCAGCAGCTTGGGATCAGGAGGACCCGGGGGAAACTATGGCTACACCTTC.

In its sample, this clonotype was seen many times. J is TRBJ2-3 and V is TRBV25-1; tentative D call: TRBD2 (5 bases). Germline CDR1 MGHDK, CDR2 SYGVNS. V lost 8 bases, J lost 3 bases, and 12 bases lay in between. CDR3 length equals 13 residues. CDR3 DNA: TGTGCCAGCGTAGCGAAAATTACAGATACGCAGTATTTT. This codes for CASVAKITDTQYF.

This clonotype was detected only a few times. The J gene is TRBJ2-7, the V gene TRBV12-5, with D maybe TRBD1 (5 bases). Germline CDR1 reads LGHNT; CDR2 reads FRNRAP. Deletions cut 8 bases from V and 3 bases from J, with 26 bases between. The CDR3 is 17 residues long. CDR3: CASPLGWGFPGVYEQYF. CDR3 bases: TGTGCTAGTCCCTTGGGGTGGGGCTTCCCAGGAGTCTACGAGCAGTACTTC. Full variable domain (missing parts from reference TRBV12-5 and TRBJ2-7): DARVTQTPRHKVTEMGQEVTMRCQPILGHNTVFWYRQTMMQGLELLAYFRNRAPLDDSGMPKDRFSAEMPDATLATLKIQPSEPRDSAVYFCASPLGWGFPGVYEQYFGPGTRLTVT.

This clonotype was seen at least ten times. The chain has TRBV6-1 and TRBJ2-3; 10 positions agree with TRBD2. Germline assignment: CDR1 MNHNS and CDR2 SASEGT. The V segment lost 2 bases and the J segment 5 bases; nucleotides outside the gene matches: 7. The length of the CDR3 is 16 residues. The CDR3, as DNA: TGTGCCAGCAGTGAACCAGCGGGGGGGCCTGGAGATACGCAGTATTTT. This encodes CASSEPAGGPGDTQYF.

This clonotype showed up many times. The chain recombines TRBV13 with TRBJ2-7; TRBD2 agrees at 8 bases. Germline trimming cut 0 bases from V and 0 bases from J; bases unmatched to any gene: 4. The CDR3 is made up of 16 amino acids. Germline V gene sequence: CDR1 PRHDT, CDR2 FYEKMQ (reference sequence). This CDR3 is CASSLGPAGASYEQYF. The CDR3 DNA follows: TGTGCCAGCAGCTTAGGTCCAGCGGGAGCCTCCTACGAGCAGTACTTC.

V gene TRBV4-2 combines with J gene TRBJ2-3, with 11 bases that match TRBD2. The CDR3 length is 18 residues. V was pared by 3 bases and J by 1 base, with 9 bases of the junction left unmatched. Germline V CDR1 and CDR2: LGHNA, YNFKEQ. The DNA for the CDR3 is TGTGCCAGCAGCCAGGCTAGCGGGGGGCCCTTCGGCACAGATACGCAGTATTTT. Residues: CASSQASGGPFGTDTQYF.

This clonotype was detected ten times or more. The chain employs TRBV3-1 and TRBJ1-2, with D perhaps TRBD1 (5 bases). V was clipped by 0 bases and J by 8 bases, with 19 bases between them. CDR1 LGHDT and CDR2 YNNKEL come from the germline V gene (reference sequence). The CDR3 loop spans 16 amino acids. Here the CDR3 reads CASSQDWQGVRSGYTF. CDR3 nucleotides: TGTGCCAGCAGCCAAGATTGGCAGGGAGTGAGGTCCGGCTACACCTTC.

This clonotype qualifies as medium-sized. V is TRBV5-1 and J is TRBJ2-7; TRBD2 aligns across 10 bases. This CDR3 has 14 amino acids. The V and J ends lost 4 bases and 7 bases, in that order; junction bases with no gene match: 8. Germline loops: CDR1 SGHRS, CDR2 YFSETQ. CDR3 sequence reads: CASSRGTSEREQYF. In nucleotides, the CDR3 is TGCGCCAGCAGCCGAGGGACTAGCGAGAGAGAGCAGTACTTC.

This clonotype was observed at least ten times. This chain connects TRBV19 to TRBJ2-2; a possible D gene is TRBD1 (6 bases). Germline V gene data show CDR1 as LNHDA and CDR2 as SQIVND (reference sequence). V lost 4 bases and J lost 7, with 10 bases in between. The length of the CDR3 is 13 residues. CDR3 in DNA: TGTGCCAGTAGTACATACAGGGACGGGGAGCTGTTTTTT. Amino acids: CASSTYRDGELFF. The whole variable domain, filled in from reference TRBV19 and TRBJ2-2, reads DGGITQSPKYLFRKEGQNVTLSCEQNLNHDAMYWYRQDPGQGLRLIYYSQIVNDFQKGDIAEGYSVSREKKESFPLTVTSAQKNPTAFYLCASSTYRDGELFFGEGSRLTVL.

This clonotype was recorded many times. The chain carries TRBV20-1 and TRBJ2-1; D is perhaps TRBD1 (6 bases). V was cut by 8 bases and J by 0 bases, with 11 bases left in between. From germline, CDR1 is DFQATT and CDR2 SNEGSKA (reference sequence). This CDR3 contains 13 residues. The CDR3 protein is CSLYRASYNEQFF. CDR3 bases: TGCAGTCTTTACAGGGCCTCCTACAATGAGCAGTTCTTC.

At least ten counts were recorded for this clonotype. The chain employs TRBV5-1 and TRBJ2-4; TRBD1 matches at 7 bases. The CDR3 runs 15 residues. The V and J ends lost 2 bases and 2 bases, in that order; junction bases with no gene match: 4. Germline V CDR1 and CDR2: SGHRS, YFSETQ. CDR3 DNA sequence: TGCGCCAGCAGCTTAGACAGGGATACCAAAAACATTCAGTACTTC. Its translation is CASSLDRDTKNIQYF.

This clonotype was detected ten times or more. J is TRBJ2-3 and V is TRBV5-6, with 8 bases that match TRBD2. The germline V gene has CDR1 SGHDT and CDR2 YYEEEE. After removal of 3 bases from V and 1 base from J, the junction contained 4 bases not matched to a gene. The CDR3 has 15 residues. CDR3 nucleotides: TGTGCCAGCAGCTGGGGAGCGGGGGGCACAGATACGCAGTATTTT. It yields the protein CASSWGAGGTDTQYF.

This clonotype was observed many times. The chain employs TRBV7-8 and TRBJ2-1; D call uncertain. The length of the CDR3 is 16 residues. Germline lookup yields CDR1 SGHVS and CDR2 FQNEAQ. Trimming shortened V by 4 bases and J by 2 bases, and 15 bases separated the two germline ends. DNA for the CDR3: TGTGCCAGCAGCTCAACGTATCAAAGCCCCTACAATGAGCAGTTCTTC. Amino acid sequence: CASSSTYQSPYNEQFF.